This TCR beta chain stems from a study of T cells in tuberculosis. Thawed, overnight-rested PBMC were stained with GMM-loaded CD1B tetramer, viability dye and anti-CD3, then sorted. The CD1B tetramers carried C32 glucose monomycolate purified from Rhodococcus equi. TCR-alpha and TCR-beta chains were sequenced unpaired. The repertoire was sequenced with immunoSEQ multiplex PCR; TCRdb's copy has only in-frame clones and lacks some. The sample has approximately 59,000 clones; 81% are singletons. V was cut by 5 bases and J by 1 base, with 8 bases left in between. There are 13 residues in the CDR3. Germline-derived CDR1 and CDR2 are LNHDA and SQIVND (reference sequence).

The chain is built from TRBV19 and TRBJ2-5; no clear D gene. The sequenced sample was CD1b-GMM tetramer-negative cells sorted from PBMCs. This TCR came from an adult woman with latent tuberculosis. The CDR3 coding sequence is TGTGCCAGTAGTGAACAGTTCCAAGAGACCCAGTACTTC. This translates into CASSEQFQETQYF.